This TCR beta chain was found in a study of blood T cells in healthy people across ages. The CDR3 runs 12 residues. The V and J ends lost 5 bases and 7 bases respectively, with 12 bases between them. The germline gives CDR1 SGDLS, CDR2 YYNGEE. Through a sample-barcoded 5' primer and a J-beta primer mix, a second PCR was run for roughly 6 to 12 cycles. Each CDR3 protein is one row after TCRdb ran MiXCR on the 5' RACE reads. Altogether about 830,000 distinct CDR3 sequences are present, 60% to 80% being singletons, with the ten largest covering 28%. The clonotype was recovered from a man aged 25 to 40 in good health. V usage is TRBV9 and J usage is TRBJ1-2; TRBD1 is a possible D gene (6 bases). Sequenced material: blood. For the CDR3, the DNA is TGTGCCAGCAGTTCCGACAGGTGTGGCTACACCTTC. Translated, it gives CASSSDRCGYTF.